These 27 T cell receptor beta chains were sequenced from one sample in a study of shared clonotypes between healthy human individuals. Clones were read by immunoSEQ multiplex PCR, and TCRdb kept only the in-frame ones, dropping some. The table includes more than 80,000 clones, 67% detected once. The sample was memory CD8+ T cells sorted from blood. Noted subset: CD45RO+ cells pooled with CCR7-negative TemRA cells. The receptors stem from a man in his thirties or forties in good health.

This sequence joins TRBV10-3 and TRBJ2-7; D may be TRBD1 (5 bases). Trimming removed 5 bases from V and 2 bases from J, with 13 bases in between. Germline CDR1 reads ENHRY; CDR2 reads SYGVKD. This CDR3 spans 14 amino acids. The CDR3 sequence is CAISPDSYPYEQYF. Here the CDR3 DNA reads TGTGCCATCAGTCCCGACAGTTACCCCTACGAGCAGTACTTC.

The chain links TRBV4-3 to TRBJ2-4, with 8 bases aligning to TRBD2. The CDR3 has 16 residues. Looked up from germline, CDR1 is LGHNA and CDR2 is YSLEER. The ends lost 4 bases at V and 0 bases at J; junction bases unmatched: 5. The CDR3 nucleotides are TGCGCCAGCAGCCTGACTAGCGCACTAGCCAAAAACATTCAGTACTTC. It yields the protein CASSLTSALAKNIQYF.

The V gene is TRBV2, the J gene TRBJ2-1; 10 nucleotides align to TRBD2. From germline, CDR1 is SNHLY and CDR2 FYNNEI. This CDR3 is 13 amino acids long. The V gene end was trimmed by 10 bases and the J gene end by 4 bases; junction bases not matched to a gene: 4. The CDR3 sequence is CATTSGVYNEQFF. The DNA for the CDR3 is TGTGCCACCACTAGCGGGGTTTACAATGAGCAGTTCTTC.

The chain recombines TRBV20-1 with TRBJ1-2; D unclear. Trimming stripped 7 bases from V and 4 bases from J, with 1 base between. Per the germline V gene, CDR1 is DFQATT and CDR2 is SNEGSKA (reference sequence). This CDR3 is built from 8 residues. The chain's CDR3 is CSGYGYTF. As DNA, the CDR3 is TGCAGTGGCTATGGCTACACCTTC.

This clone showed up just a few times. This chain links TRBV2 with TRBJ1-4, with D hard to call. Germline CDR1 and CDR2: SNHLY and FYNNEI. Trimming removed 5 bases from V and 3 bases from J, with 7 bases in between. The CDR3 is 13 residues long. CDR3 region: CASSSGPNEKLFF. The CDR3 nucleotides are TGTGCCAGCAGTTCAGGACCTAATGAAAAACTGTTTTTT. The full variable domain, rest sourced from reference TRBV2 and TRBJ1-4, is EPEVTQTPSHQVTQMGQEVILRCVPISNHLYFYWYRQILGQKVEFLVSFYNNEISEKSEIFDDQFSVERPDGSNFTLKIRSTKLEDSAMYFCASSSGPNEKLFFGSGTQLSVL.

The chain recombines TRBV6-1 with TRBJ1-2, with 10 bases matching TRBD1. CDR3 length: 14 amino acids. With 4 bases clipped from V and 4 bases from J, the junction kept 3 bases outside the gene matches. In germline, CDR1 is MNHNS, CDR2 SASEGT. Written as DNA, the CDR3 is TGTGCCAGCAGTGTAGGGACAGGGGCCTATGGCTACACCTTC. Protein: CASSVGTGAYGYTF.

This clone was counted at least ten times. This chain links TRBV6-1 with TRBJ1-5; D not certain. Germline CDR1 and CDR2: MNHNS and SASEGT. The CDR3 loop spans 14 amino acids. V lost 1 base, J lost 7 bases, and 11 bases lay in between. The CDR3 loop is CASSEGSSDQPQHF. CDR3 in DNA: TGTGCCAGCAGTGAAGGGTCCAGCGACCAGCCCCAGCATTTT.

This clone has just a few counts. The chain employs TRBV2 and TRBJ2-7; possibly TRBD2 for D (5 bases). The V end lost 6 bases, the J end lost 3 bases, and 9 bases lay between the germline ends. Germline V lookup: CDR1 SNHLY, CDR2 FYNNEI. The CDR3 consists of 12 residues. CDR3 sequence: CASSSRGYEQYF. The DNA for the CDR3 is TGTGCCAGCAGCTCTCGGGGCTACGAGCAGTACTTC.

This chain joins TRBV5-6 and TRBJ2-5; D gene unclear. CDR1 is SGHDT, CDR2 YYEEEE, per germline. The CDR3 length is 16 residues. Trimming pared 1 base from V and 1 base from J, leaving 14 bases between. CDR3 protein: CASSLLGLASQETQYF. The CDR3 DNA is TGTGCCAGCAGCTTGCTCGGGTTGGCGAGCCAAGAGACCCAGTACTTC.

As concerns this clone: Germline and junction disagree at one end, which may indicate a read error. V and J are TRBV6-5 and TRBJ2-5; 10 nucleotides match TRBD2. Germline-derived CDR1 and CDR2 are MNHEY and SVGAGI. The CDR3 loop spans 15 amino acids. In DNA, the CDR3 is TGTGCCAGCAGTGACTCAGCGGGAGGGCCAGAGACCCAGTACTTC. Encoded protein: CASSDSAGGPETQYF.

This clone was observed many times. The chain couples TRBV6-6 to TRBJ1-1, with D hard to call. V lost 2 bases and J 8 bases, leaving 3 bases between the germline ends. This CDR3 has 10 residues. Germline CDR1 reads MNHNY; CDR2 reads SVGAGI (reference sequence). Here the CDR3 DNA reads TGTGCCAGCAGTTACCTAGAAGCTTTCTTT. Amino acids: CASSYLEAFF.

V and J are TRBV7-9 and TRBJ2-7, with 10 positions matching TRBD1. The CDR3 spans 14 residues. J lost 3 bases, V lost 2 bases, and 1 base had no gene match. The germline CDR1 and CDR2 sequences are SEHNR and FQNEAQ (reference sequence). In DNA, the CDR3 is TGTGCCAGCAGCTTAAGGACAGGGGGCTACGAGCAGTACTTC. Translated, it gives CASSLRTGGYEQYF.

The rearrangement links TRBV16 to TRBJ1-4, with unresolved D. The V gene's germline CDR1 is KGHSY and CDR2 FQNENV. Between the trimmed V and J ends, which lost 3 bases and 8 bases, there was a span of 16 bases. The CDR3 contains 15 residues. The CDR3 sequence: CASSHPGPWGEKLFF. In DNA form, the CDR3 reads TGTGCCAGCAGCCACCCGGGTCCCTGGGGAGAAAAACTGTTTTTT.

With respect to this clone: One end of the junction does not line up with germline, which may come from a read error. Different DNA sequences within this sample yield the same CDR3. CDR3 loop: CASSTELLGAYGYTF. The CDR3 nucleotides are TGCGCCAGTTCGACGGAGCTTCTAGGGGCCTATGGATACACCTTC. The chain is built from TRBV4-3 and TRBJ1-2; maybe TRBD1 (5 bases). Germline V gene data show CDR1 as LGHNA and CDR2 as YSLEER. The CDR3 contains 15 residues.

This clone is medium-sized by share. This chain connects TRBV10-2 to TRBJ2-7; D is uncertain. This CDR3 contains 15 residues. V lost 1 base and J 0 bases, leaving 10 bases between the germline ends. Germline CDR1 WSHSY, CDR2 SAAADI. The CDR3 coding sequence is TGCGCCAGCAGTGAGTGGAGTACGGCCTCCTACGAGCAGTACTTC. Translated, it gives CASSEWSTASYEQYF.

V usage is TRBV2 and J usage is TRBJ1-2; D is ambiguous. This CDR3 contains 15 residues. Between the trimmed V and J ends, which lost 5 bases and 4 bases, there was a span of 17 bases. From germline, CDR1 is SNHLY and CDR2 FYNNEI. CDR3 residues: CASSPAGGEGYGYTF. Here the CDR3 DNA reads TGTGCCAGCAGTCCTGCCGGTGGCGAAGGCTATGGCTACACCTTC.

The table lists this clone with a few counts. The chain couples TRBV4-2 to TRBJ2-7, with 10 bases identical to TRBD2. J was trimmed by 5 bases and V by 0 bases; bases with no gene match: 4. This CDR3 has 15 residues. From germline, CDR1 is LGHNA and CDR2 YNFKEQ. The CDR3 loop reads CASSQDPLAGDEQYF. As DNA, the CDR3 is TGTGCCAGCAGCCAAGATCCTCTAGCGGGAGACGAGCAGTACTTC.

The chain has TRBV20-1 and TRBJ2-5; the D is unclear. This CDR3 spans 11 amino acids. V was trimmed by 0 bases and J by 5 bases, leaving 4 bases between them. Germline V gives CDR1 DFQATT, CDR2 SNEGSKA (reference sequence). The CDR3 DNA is TGCAGTGCTAGAGATCTGGAGACCCAGTACTTC. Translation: CSARDLETQYF.

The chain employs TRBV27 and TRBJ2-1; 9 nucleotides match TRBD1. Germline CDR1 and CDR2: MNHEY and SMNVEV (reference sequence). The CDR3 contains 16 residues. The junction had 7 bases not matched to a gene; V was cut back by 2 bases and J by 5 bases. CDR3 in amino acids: CASSLNRDRENNEQFF. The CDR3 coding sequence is TGTGCCAGCAGTTTAAACCGGGACAGGGAAAACAATGAGCAGTTCTTC.

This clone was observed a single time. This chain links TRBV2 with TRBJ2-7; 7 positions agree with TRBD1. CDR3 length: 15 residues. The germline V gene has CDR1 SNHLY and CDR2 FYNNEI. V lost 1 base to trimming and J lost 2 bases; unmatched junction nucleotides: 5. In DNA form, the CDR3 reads TGTGCCAGCAGTGAAGTTTGGACAGGAGCCTACGAGCAGTACTTC. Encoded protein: CASSEVWTGAYEQYF.

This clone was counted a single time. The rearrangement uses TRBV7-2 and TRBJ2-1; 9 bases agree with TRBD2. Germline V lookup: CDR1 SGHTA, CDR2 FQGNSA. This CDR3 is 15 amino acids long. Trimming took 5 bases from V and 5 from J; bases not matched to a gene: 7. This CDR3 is CASSDGTSINNEQFF. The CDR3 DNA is TGTGCCAGCAGCGACGGGACTAGCATCAACAATGAGCAGTTCTTC.

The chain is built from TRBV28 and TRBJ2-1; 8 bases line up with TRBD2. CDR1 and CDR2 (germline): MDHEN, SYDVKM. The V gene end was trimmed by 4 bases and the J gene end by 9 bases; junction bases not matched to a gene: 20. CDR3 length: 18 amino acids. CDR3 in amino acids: CASSSQGLRVREGPEQFF. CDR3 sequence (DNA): TGTGCCAGCAGTTCACAGGGTCTGCGGGTTCGGGAGGGCCCTGAGCAGTTCTTC. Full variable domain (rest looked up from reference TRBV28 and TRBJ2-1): DVKVTQSSRYLVKRTGEKVFLECVQDMDHENMFWYRQDPGLGLRLIYFSYDVKMKEKGDIPEGYSVSREKKERFSLILESASTNQTSMYLCASSSQGLRVREGPEQFFGPGTRLTVL.

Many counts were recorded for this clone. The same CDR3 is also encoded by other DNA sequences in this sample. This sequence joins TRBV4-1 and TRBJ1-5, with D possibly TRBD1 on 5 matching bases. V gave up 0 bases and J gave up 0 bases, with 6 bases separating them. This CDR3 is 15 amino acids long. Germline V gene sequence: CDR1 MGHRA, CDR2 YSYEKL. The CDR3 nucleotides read TGCGCCAGCAGCCAAGATCAGGGTAGCAATCAGCCCCAGCATTTT. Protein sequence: CASSQDQGSNQPQHF.

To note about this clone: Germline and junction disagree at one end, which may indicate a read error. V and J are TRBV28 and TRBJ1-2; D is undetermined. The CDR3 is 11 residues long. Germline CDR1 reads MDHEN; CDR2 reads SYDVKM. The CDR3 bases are TGTGCCAGCAGCTCCCCCCGGGAGCAGGCCTTC. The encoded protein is CASSSPREQAF.

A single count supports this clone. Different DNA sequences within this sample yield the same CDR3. CDR3 region: CASSSGVYEQYF. The CDR3 DNA follows: TGTGCCAGCAGTAGCGGGGTCTACGAGCAGTACTTC. This rearrangement joins TRBV28 to TRBJ2-7, with TRBD2 identical over 7 bases. Per germline, CDR1 MDHEN and CDR2 SYDVKM. Trimming at V came to 5 bases and at J to 3 bases, leaving 1 base not matched to a gene. The CDR3 is 12 residues long.

The CDR3 DNA follows: TGTGCCAGCAGCTTAGCGCGGGGCAGCTTTCCCTACGAGCAGTACTTC. This translates into CASSLARGSFPYEQYF. V gene TRBV7-2 combines with J gene TRBJ2-7; D may be TRBD2 (6 bases). Trimming stripped 0 bases from V and 2 bases from J, with 14 bases between. The CDR3 totals 16 residues. Per the germline V gene, CDR1 is SGHTA and CDR2 is FQGNSA.

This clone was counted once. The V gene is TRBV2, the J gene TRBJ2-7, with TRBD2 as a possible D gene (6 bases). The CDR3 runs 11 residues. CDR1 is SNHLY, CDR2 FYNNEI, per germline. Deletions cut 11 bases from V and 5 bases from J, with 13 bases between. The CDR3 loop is CASPSGDEQYF. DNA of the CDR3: TGTGCCTCCCCGTCGGGGGACGAGCAGTACTTC.